Reported below is one TCR beta chain. The data stem from a study of blood T cell repertoires in COVID-19. The assay was immunoSEQ multiplex PCR, and TCRdb's table has in-frame clones only and misses some. Of a few hundred thousand clones in the sample, over 75% were seen once. This CDR3 spans 16 amino acids. J lost 8 bases, V lost 4 bases, and 8 bases had no gene match. Germline V gene data show CDR1 as SGDLS and CDR2 as YYNGEE. The chain employs TRBV9 and TRBJ2-1; 14 positions agree with TRBD2. Input material: PBMCs or T cells enriched from blood (not recorded which). This sequence was found in a man aged 25-45 years who had recovered from COVID-19. The CDR3 bases are TGTGCCAGCAGCTCTAGACTAGCGGGAGGGCCCGATGAGCAGTTCTTC. Its protein product is CASSSRLAGGPDEQFF. The full variable domain, in which reference TRBV9 and TRBJ2-1 provide the parts outside the CDR3, is DSGVTQTPKHLITATGQRVTLRCSPRSGDLSVYWYQQSLDQGLQFLIQYYNGEERAKGNILERFSAQQFPDLHSELNLSSLELGDSALYFCASSSRLAGGPDEQFFGPGTRLTVL.